The sequence of this T cell receptor beta chain was determined in a study of blood T cells in healthy people across ages. Overall study results and limits: The study lacked donor CMV status, which possibly confounded expanded clonotype changes. Unsorted PBMCs blocked a conclusive comparison of naive and antigen-experienced cells. The study regarded diversity estimates from one million T cells as underestimates.

CDR1 and CDR2 from the germline V gene are SGHRS and YFSETQ. The CDR3 consists of 17 residues. The ends lost 2 bases at V and 0 bases at J; junction bases unmatched: 5. This clonotype came up many times. The antigen is unknown. A second PCR, run for about 6 to 11 cycles, used a sample-barcoded 5' primer plus a J-beta primer mix. TCRdb reprocessed the 5' RACE reads via MiXCR and lists one record per CDR3 protein. The data show around 600,000 distinct CDR3 sequences, with 47% seen just once and about 26% held by the top ten. Input material: blood. The TCR was taken from a man aged 80 or over in good health. The chain joins TRBV5-1 to TRBJ2-6, with TRBD1 identical over 7 bases. CDR3 sequence: CASSFTTGSSGANVLTF. CDR3 nucleotides: TGCGCCAGCAGCTTTACGACAGGGTCCTCTGGGGCCAACGTCCTGACTTTC.